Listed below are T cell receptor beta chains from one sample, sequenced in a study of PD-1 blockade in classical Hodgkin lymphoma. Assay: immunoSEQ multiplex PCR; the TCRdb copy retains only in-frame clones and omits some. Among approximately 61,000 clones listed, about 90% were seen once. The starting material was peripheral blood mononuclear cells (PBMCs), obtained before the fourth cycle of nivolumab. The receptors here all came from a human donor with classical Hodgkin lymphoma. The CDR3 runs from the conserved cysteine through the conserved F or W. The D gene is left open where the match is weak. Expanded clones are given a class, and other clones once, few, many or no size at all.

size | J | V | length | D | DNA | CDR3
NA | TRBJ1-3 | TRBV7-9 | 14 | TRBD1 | TGTGCCAGCAGAACGGACAGGGGAGGAAACACCATATATTTT | CASRTDRGGNTIYF
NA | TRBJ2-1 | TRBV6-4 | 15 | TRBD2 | TGTGCCAGCAGTGAAAGCGGGGACGGACACAATGAGCAGTTCTTC | CASSESGDGHNEQFF
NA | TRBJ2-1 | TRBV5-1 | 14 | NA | TGCGCCAGCAGCTTGGAAGGAAGCTACAATGAGCAGTTCTTC | CASSLEGSYNEQFF
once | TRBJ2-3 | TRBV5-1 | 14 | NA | TGCGCCAGCAGCTTCAGGACGAGCACAGATACGCAGTATTTT | CASSFRTSTDTQYF
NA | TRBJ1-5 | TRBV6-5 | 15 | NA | TGTGCCAGCACTATGGACAGAGGGGGTGGTCAGCCCCAGCATTTT | CASTMDRGGGQPQHF
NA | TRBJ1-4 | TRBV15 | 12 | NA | TGTGCCACCAGCAACGGACGCGAAAAACTGTTTTTT | CATSNGREKLFF
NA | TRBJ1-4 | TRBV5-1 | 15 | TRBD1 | TGCGCCAGCAGCTTTACAGGGGGCTCTAATGAAAAACTGTTTTTT | CASSFTGGSNEKLFF
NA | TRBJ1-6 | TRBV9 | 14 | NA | TGTGCCAGCAGCGTAGAGGGATTTAATTCACCCCTCCACTTT | CASSVEGFNSPLHF
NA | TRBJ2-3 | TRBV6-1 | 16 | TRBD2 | TGTGCCAGCAGTGAAGCCCAGACTAGCGGCACAGATACGCAGTATTTT | CASSEAQTSGTDTQYF
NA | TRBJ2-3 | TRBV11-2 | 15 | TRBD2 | TGTGCCAGCAGCTTCCTAGCGGGGGCCCCAGATACGCAGTATTTT | CASSFLAGAPDTQYF
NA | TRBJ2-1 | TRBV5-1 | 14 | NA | TGCGCCAGCACCACACTAATAGACAGGAATGAGCAGTTCTTC | CASTTLIDRNEQFF
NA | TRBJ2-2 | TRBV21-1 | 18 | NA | TGTGCCAGCAGCAAGGGACAACCGCAGGTGGTTCCCACCGGGGAGCTGTTTTTT | CASSKGQPQVVPTGELFF
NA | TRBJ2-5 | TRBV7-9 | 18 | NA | TGTGCCAGCAGCCTTACCCGGACAGCCTTACGGGCAAAAGAGACCCAGTACTTC | CASSLTRTALRAKETQYF
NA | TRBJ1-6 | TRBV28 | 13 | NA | TGTGTACGGGGGTATAACTATAATTCACCCCTCCACTTT | CVRGYNYNSPLHF
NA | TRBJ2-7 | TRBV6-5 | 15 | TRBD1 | TGTGCCAGCAGTTATTCCGGGACAGGGGCGAGGGAGCAGTACTTC | CASSYSGTGAREQYF
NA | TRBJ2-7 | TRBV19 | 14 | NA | TGTGCCAGTAGTAGATCAGGGGAGGTCTACGAGCAGTACTTC | CASSRSGEVYEQYF
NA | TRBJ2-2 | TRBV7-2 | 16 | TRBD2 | TGTGCCAGCAGCTTTGTGGGGAGGGCGAACACCGGGGAGCTGTTTTTT | CASSFVGRANTGELFF
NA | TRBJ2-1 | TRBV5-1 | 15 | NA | TGCGCCAGCAGCACGGCCCACGAACCATACAATGAGCAGTTCTTC | CASSTAHEPYNEQFF
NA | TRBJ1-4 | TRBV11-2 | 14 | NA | TGTGCCAGCAGACCGACCCGGTCTAATGAAAAACTGTTTTTT | CASRPTRSNEKLFF
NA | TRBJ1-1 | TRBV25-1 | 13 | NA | TGTGCCAGCAGTGAATTCGGGGGGGCCGAAGCTTTCTTT | CASSEFGGAEAFF
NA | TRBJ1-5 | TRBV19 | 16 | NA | TGTGCCAGTAAGTCGGGGGGGGCTTATAGCAATCAGCCCCAGCATTTT | CASKSGGAYSNQPQHF
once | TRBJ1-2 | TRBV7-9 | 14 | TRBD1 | TGTGCCAGCAACTTAGGACAGGTGTACTATGGCTACACCTTC | CASNLGQVYYGYTF
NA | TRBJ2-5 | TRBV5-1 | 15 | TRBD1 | TGCGCCAGCACGGAGGCCGGACAGGGCCAAGAGACCCAGTACTTC | CASTEAGQGQETQYF
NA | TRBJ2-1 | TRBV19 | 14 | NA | TGTGCCAGTAGTGGACAAAGGGCCGCGAATGAGCAGTTCTTC | CASSGQRAANEQFF
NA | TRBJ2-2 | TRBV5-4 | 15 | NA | TGTGCCAGCAGCTTCCGCAGCCCGAACACCGGGGAGCTGTTTTTT | CASSFRSPNTGELFF
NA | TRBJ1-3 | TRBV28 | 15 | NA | TGTGCCAGCATCGCCGCCGGGACACTCGGAAACACCATATATTTT | CASIAAGTLGNTIYF
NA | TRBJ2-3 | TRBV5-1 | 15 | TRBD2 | TGCGCCAGCAGCTTGGAGCGGGGCACGCTGGATACGCAGTATTTT | CASSLERGTLDTQYF